The source of this T cell receptor (beta chain) is a study of T cell repertoires in cytomegalovirus infection. Overall study context: Public TCR beta signature analysis indicated the presence of both CMV infection and matching HLA type. Findings and caveats of the study: Predominance within the ex vivo response was attributable to HLA-C-restricted CMV-specific TCR beta clonotypes. Cumulated frequencies of public TCR beta families served to identify carriers of CMV plus the relevant HLA.

This clonotype has at least ten counts. Its antigen is currently unknown. Deletions cut 5 bases from V and 2 bases from J, with 12 bases between. The CDR3 totals 15 residues. MiXCR, run by TCRdb on the reads, gives a single entry per CDR3 protein. The profile shows about 130,000 distinct CDR3 sequences, around 30% of them singletons. The chain joins TRBV12-3 or TRBV12-4 to TRBJ2-2, with D maybe TRBD2 (5 bases). The receptor was derived from a human donor in good health (CMV status not recorded). Some clones in this sample may be carry-over from other donors' samples. The sequencing here drew on CD8+ T cells from cultured PBMCs, taken from culture after CMV antigen stimulation. This chain's CDR3 is CASSPPGINTGELFF. CDR3 DNA: TGTGCCAGCAGTCCCCCGGGAATAAACACCGGGGAGCTGTTTTTT.